The clone carrying this TCR beta chain was counted a few times. This CDR3 comprises 14 residues. V lost 5 bases and J lost 2; bases outside the gene matches: 5. Looked up from germline, CDR1 is MNHEY and CDR2 is SVGAGI. The record originates from a study of human T cells and chemical hapten exposure. TCRdb reanalysed the RACE reads using MiXCR and keeps one entry per CDR3 protein. The table includes about 54,000 distinct CDR3 sequences, 9.5% to 10% detected once. Time point given: patch test 2, 6 weeks after DPC sensitization. Treatment in this sample: therapeutic diphenylcyclopropenone sensitization with weekly scalp DPC.

The specimen was whole blood, collected in connection with sensitization to the hapten diphenylcyclopropenone (DPC). The rearrangement links TRBV6-5 to TRBJ2-7; 8 bases map to TRBD2. The sequence came from a woman aged 50 to 65 with alopecia areata. Some clones in this sample may be carry-over from other donors' samples. CDR3 nucleotide sequence: TGTGCCAGCAGTCCACTAGCGGTACCCTACGAGCAGTACTTC. This gives the protein CASSPLAVPYEQYF.